The clone carrying this T cell receptor (beta chain) has a single count. Its antigen is not known. This record comes from a study of cytomegalovirus exposure and HLA in healthy donors. At the level of the study: The approximately 710 first-cohort repertoires and the 95 to 150 validation repertoires shared the same platform, a later analysis reported.

TCRdb's copy holds only in-frame clones and misses some; the assay was immunoSEQ multiplex PCR. The sample lists around 150,000 clones, 91% occurring once. Study outcomes and limitations: For cytomegalovirus status, the classifier reportedly gave diagnoses with high specificity and sensitivity.

The germline V gene has CDR1 WNHNN and CDR2 SYGVQD (reference sequence). V lost 4 bases, J lost 6 bases, and 6 bases stayed unmatched. The CDR3 has 15 amino acids. Donors were drawn from the approximately 110-subject validation cohort, separate from the 666-subject first cohort. V and J are TRBV10-1 and TRBJ2-7; TRBD2 agrees at 13 bases. Sample: PBMCs. The receptor's source is a young man in good health and CMV-seronegative. The chain's CDR3 is CASSGGLAGTGEQYF. The DNA of the CDR3 is TGCGCCAGCAGTGGGGGACTAGCGGGGACGGGCGAGCAGTACTTC.